This T cell receptor (beta chain) was documented in a study of regulatory T cells in long-lasting Graves disease. Overall study findings and caveats: Gene preferences differed: TRBV28, TRBJ1-2, TRBJ2-5 in persistent cases.

This clonotype was observed many times. The antigen is undetermined. J gave up 2 bases and V 5 bases, and 9 bases lay outside the gene matches. The CDR3 runs 16 residues. Germline assignment: CDR1 LNHDA and CDR2 SQIVND (reference sequence). Time point noted: newly diagnosed GD, antithyroid drugs for less than 3 months. Making the TCR library involved RNA that had been extracted from PBMCs. It was by American Thyroid Association guidelines that Graves' disease was diagnosed. Building of the TCR beta libraries involved iRepertoire HTBI primers and Arm-PCR of CDR3 regions. Each CDR3 protein gets one entry after TCRdb re-called the multiplex PCR reads with MiXCR. Of roughly 560,000 distinct CDR3 sequences listed, 9.5% to 15% are singletons. These sequences were also reported in another study, on T cells in Graves' hyperthyroidism and ophthalmopathy. That paper notes: HTBI primers were used for first-round RT-PCR of the TCR CDR3. Separation of ophthalmopathy from stable hyperthyroidism was achieved by a 13 V-J model.

Sequences were derived from peripheral blood mononuclear cells (PBMCs), sampled at new diagnosis, from a patient treated with antithyroid drugs. The rearrangement links TRBV19 to TRBJ1-5; 7 positions match TRBD1. This clonotype was obtained from a woman aged 30 to 39 with Graves disease. The CDR3 DNA reads as TGTGCCAGTAGTTCCCAGGGGGGGGGAGGCAATCAGCCCCAGCATTTT. This encodes CASSSQGGGGNQPQHF.